What follows is one T cell receptor (beta chain) and its context. This clonotype was recorded at least ten times. Its specific antigen is unknown. One end of the junction is discordant with germline, which a read error may explain. For CDR1 and CDR2, the germline V gene lists SGHRS and YFSETQ. The CDR3, from cysteine to phenylalanine, totals 13 residues. Only the CDR3 region is kept as DNA, spanning 39 bases read in frame from base 1. All donors were healthy Caucasians. Three pairs of female monozygotic twins, all aged about 18 to 30 years, were included in the twin cohort. The RNA used for TCR libraries was isolated from peripheral blood mononuclear cells. These data belong to a study of identical twins (dated by TCRdb to 2016 to 2017). Notes on the research overall: TCR alpha and beta repertoires from monozygotic twins, unrelated adults of various ages and cord blood were deep-sequenced to test whether fetal clonotypes persist. To rule out contamination, the twin experiments were replicated at different times with different library preparation protocols.

Study-wide findings and limitations: Recombination models systematically underestimated out-of-frame TCR alpha sharing in monozygotic twins but agreed with sharing between unrelated individuals. Fewer insertions were carried by abundant cord blood beta clonotypes, a similar but weaker trend appeared in young adult naive repertoires, and no such trend appeared in memory repertoires. Invariant T cells such as MAIT and iNKT could partly confound zero-insertion analyses, though diverse VJ usage argued against this for most clonotypes. Because the same donors could not be followed over many years, the conclusions relied on cross-sectional statistical analysis. Compared with coincidental sharing between unrelated individuals, out-of-frame TCR alpha sequences shared between twins showed an excess of sequences with low generation probability. The excess sharing between twins in beta out-of-frame sequences was weaker because fewer shared sequences reduced the signal-to-noise ratio.

Receptors were amplified or captured by 5' RACE. The instrument given in TCRdb is Illumina HiSeq 2000. A universal primer binding site was added through template switching, and the final cDNA carried a unique molecular identifier so that TCR cDNA molecules could be counted accurately. Specific primers in the conserved constant-segment region were used to synthesize first-strand cDNA for TCR alpha and beta chains. Each cDNA library was double barcoded, with a SMART-Mk sample barcode plus Illumina barcodes, to control for contamination. TruSeq adapter sequences along with Illumina sample barcodes were introduced in two successive PCR steps. The Illumina HiSeq platform was used with custom primers to sequence TCR alpha and beta cDNA libraries. Per the authors' processing: Unique molecular identifiers were extracted from raw reads with MiGEC, and CDR3 positions were determined with MiXCR. For each individual, recombination models were inferred using an EM algorithm with the repgenHMM and IGoR tools. The analysis of shared clonotypes was done with the tcR package in R, with sharing normalized by the product of cloneset sizes. To study raw recombination without the effects of thymic and clonal selection, out-of-frame nonproductive sequences were analyzed. The raw public data were reprocessed by TCRdb itself: fastp quality trimming at Q25, MiXCR clonotype calling, in-frame beta chains only. A single entry per CDR3 protein holds the most common genes and DNA from its merged rows. The V and J calls shown here were made by TCRdb, not taken from the authors' results. The sample includes around 650,000 distinct CDR3 sequences, with 7.1% observed a single time. In total, the top ten clones hold 1.5% to 2% of the sample.

The sample also formed part of further work on yellow fever vaccine responses in identical twins. Looking at the second paper: According to the authors, in identical twins the way T cells responded to vaccination appeared partly convergent and partly personalized. In identical twins, the study followed T cell clones that responded to the vaccine with precision.

Rearrangement joined TRBV5-1 to TRBJ2-5; the D gene is perhaps TRBD2, from 6 matching bases. Sequenced: PBMCs. The TCR was taken from a young woman in good health. At the DNA level, the sequence is TGTGCCAGCAGCTTAGGCGGGGCGGAGACCCAGTACTTC. It is translated as CASSLGGAETQYF. Full variable domain (CDR3 extended with the reference TRBV5-1 and TRBJ2-5 proteins): KAGVTQTPRYLIKTRGQQVTLSCSPISGHRSVSWYQQTPGQGLQFLFEYFSETQRNKGNFPGRFSGRQFSNSRSEMNVSTLELGDSALYLCASSLGGAETQYFGPGTRLLVL.